This T cell receptor (beta chain) was captured by sequencing in a study of blood T cell repertoires in COVID-19. Looking at the study overall: Donors in the United States, Italy and Spain gave samples during acute or convalescent COVID-19. Sample material is recorded as cDNA or gDNA derived from T cells, B-cell-depleted T cells, or PBMCs.

Original analysis: For nucleated cells, counts were estimated from reference gene primer amplification. Libraries were prepared by immunoSEQ multiplex PCR; TCRdb keeps only in-frame clonotypes and omits some of them. V, J and clone size derive from that table, while D and trimming were established from the DNA sequence. The sample gives about 29,000 clones, approximately 92% of which show up once; about 15% is in the top ten. CDR1 and CDR2 from the germline V gene are SGHNT and YENEEA. This CDR3 region has 13 residues. J lost 10 bases, V lost 5 bases, and 7 bases had no gene match. This clonotype was obtained from a man older than 75 with acute or convalescent COVID-19. The chain uses TRBV11-3 and TRBJ2-2; 7 bases map to TRBD1. The sample comprised peripheral blood. CDR3 sequence: CASSIQGSKELFF. For the CDR3, the DNA is TGTGCCAGCAGCATACAGGGGAGTAAGGAGCTGTTTTTT.